Reported below is one T cell receptor beta chain. This record comes from a study of blood T cell repertoires in COVID-19. Whole-study context: Material from acute and convalescent COVID-19 was sourced from the United States, Italy and Spain.

V was pared by 0 bases and J by 3 bases, with 11 bases between. CDR1 and CDR2 from the germline V gene are SGHTA and FQGNSA. The CDR3 has 15 residues. Study processing details: Amplification from reference gene primers served as the basis for estimated nucleated cell counts. Libraries were prepared by immunoSEQ multiplex PCR; TCRdb keeps only in-frame clonotypes and omits some of them. The DNA gave D and trimming, while V, J and clone size come from that table. Of approximately 300,000 clones listed, 90% were seen once; the top ten hold 2% to 3%. Participant age was about 18 to 89 years, and participants resided in 25 or so US areas. Donors of Cohort 3 who recovered were those that had two negative PCRs, clearance, or symptom resolution.

The clonotype was recovered from a man aged 60-69 years who had recovered from COVID-19. The gene calls are TRBV7-2 and TRBJ1-1; D may be TRBD1 (6 bases). The specimen sequenced was PBMCs or T cells enriched from blood (not recorded which). CDR3 region: CASSLAEGGYTEAFF. The CDR3 DNA sequence: TGTGCCAGCAGCTTAGCGGAGGGGGGGTACACTGAAGCTTTCTTT. Full variable domain (outside the CDR3, taken from reference TRBV7-2 and TRBJ1-1): GAGVSQSPSNKVTEKGKDVELRCDPISGHTALYWYRQSLGQGLEFLIYFQGNSAPDKSGLPSDRFSAERTGGSVSTLTIQRTQQEDSAVYLCASSLAEGGYTEAFFGQGTRLTVV.